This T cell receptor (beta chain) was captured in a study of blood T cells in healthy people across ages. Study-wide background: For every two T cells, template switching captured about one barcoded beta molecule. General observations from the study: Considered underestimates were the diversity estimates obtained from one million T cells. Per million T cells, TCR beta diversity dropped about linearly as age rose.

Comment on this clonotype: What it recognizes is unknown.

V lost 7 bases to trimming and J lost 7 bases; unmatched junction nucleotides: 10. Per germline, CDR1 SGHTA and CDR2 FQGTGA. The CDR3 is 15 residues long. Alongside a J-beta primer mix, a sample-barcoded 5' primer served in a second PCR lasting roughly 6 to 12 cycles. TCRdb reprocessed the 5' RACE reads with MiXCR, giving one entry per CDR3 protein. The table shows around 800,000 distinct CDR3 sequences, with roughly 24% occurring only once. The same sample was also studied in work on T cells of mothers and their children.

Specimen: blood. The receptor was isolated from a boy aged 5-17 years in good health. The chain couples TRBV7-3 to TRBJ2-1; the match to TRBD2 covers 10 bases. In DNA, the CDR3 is TGTGCCAGCACCCAAGCGGGGGGGCAGGGTAATGAGCAGTTCTTC. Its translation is CASTQAGGQGNEQFF.